The 4 T cell receptor beta chains presented below share a single source sample, sequenced in a study of blood T cells in healthy people across ages. Primers used in a second PCR of about 6 to 11 cycles were a sample-barcoded 5' primer and a J-beta primer mix. TCRdb recomputed calls from the 5' RACE reads with MiXCR, one row per CDR3 protein. The table records some 1.7 million distinct CDR3 sequences, roughly 30% of them present only once. Sequences were obtained from blood. Every receptor here comes from a woman aged 25 to 39 in good health.

This clonotype was seen more than once but under ten times. The rearrangement uses TRBV28 and TRBJ1-2; 8 bases match TRBD1. The junction had 7 bases not matched to a gene; V was cut back by 8 bases and J by 8 bases. The germline CDR1 and CDR2 sequences are MDHEN and SYDVKM. The CDR3 has 12 amino acids. This chain's CDR3 is CASQTGVNGYTF. The CDR3 bases are TGTGCCAGCCAGACAGGGGTAAACGGCTACACCTTC.

This clonotype was counted between two and nine times. The gene calls are TRBV2 and TRBJ2-1; weak D call: TRBD2 (6 bases). Germline CDR1 SNHLY, CDR2 FYNNEI. The CDR3 has 11 residues. V was pared by 1 base and J by 14 bases, with 9 bases between. The chain's CDR3 is CASSEGGMEFF. The CDR3 DNA reads as TGTGCCAGCAGTGAAGGCGGGATGGAGTTCTTC.

The CDR3 loop reads CSARDPTGGQPQHF. In DNA form, the CDR3 reads TGCAGTGCTAGAGACCCCACAGGGGGACAGCCCCAGCATTTT. The rearrangement joins TRBV20-1 to TRBJ1-5; 8 nucleotides agree with TRBD1. Losses at the gene ends were 0 bases for V and 7 bases for J; bases not matched to a gene: 5. CDR1 is DFQATT, CDR2 SNEGSKA, per germline (reference sequence). This CDR3 is built from 14 residues.

This clonotype appeared a few times. The chain joins TRBV12-3 or TRBV12-4 to TRBJ2-5, with D perhaps given as TRBD1 or TRBD2 (5 bases each). The CDR3 covers 12 residues. Trimming cost V 7 bases and J 13 bases, with 19 bases left between them. The CDR3 DNA reads as TGTGCCAGCACCCTAGGGCAGGGAGTGTGGTACTTC. Its protein is CASTLGQGVWYF.